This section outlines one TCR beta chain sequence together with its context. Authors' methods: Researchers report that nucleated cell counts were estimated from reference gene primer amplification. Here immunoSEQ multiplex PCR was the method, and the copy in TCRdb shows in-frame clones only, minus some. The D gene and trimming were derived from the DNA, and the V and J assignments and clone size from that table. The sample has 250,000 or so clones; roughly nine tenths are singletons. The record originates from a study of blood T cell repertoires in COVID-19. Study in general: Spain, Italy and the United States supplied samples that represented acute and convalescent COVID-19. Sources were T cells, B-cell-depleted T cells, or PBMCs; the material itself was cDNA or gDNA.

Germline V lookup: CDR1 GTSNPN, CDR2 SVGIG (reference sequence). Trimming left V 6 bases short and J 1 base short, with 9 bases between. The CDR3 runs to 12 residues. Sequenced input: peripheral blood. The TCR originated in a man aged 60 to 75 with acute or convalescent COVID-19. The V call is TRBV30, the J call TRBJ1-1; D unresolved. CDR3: CACNRENTEAFF. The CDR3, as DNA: TGTGCCTGCAACAGAGAGAACACTGAAGCTTTCTTT.